This T cell receptor (beta chain) comes out of a study of OX40 agonist ivuxolimab in advanced cancers. For the study at large: Ivuxolimab doses were 0.01, 0.1, 0.3, 1.5, 3 or 10 mg/kg every 2 weeks. The eligibility criteria allowed prior anti-PD-1, anti-PD-L1 or anti-CTLA-4 therapy, and 40% had some.

Trimming stripped 0 bases from V and 5 bases from J, with 10 bases between. The CDR3 runs to 14 residues. CDR1 SEHNR and CDR2 FQNEAQ come from the germline V gene (reference sequence). Sequencing was performed with immunoSEQ multiplex PCR; in TCRdb, only in-frame clones are kept and a portion is missing. The table includes more than 55,000 clones, approximately 80% detected once. Sequenced material: CD4+ or CD8+ T cells sorted from blood, taken in a trial of the OX40 agonist ivuxolimab. This TCR was recovered from an adult with an advanced solid tumor such as melanoma, head and neck, liver or kidney cancer. This chain joins TRBV7-9 and TRBJ2-5; D assignment may be TRBD1 or TRBD2 (6 bases each). CDR3 loop: CASSLAGGRETQYF. The CDR3 nucleotides are TGTGCCAGCAGCTTAGCAGGGGGGCGGGAGACCCAGTACTTC. Combining the CDR3 with reference TRBV7-9 and TRBJ2-5 gives the whole variable domain DTGVSQNPRHKITKRGQNVTFRCDPISEHNRLYWYRQTLGQGPEFLTYFQNEAQLEKSRLLSDRFSAERPKGSFSTLEIQRTEQGDSAMYLCASSLAGGRETQYFGPGTRLLVL.